This T cell receptor beta chain was captured by sequencing in a study of cytomegalovirus exposure and HLA in healthy donors. Both 60 Vbeta primers and 13 Jbeta primers went into the PCR. Data came from immunoSEQ multiplex PCR; TCRdb stores just in-frame clones and leaves some out. Among about 80,000 clones listed, approximately 80% were seen once. Study results and caveats: Researchers reported from a later analysis that most CMV-associated TCR beta chains appeared HLA-restricted. Previously analyzed data showed that most TCR beta V segments were productive at a frequency of about 87% or about 30%. Compared with the roughly 700-donor mean, an Asian-associated ancestry cluster reportedly had fewer N-insertions, according to a later analysis.

Concerning this clone itself: Antigen unknown.

This receptor was taken from a human donor in good health. The sequenced sample consisted of PBMCs.

In DNA form, the CDR3 reads TGTGCCAGTAGTCCCGCGGACGGGGGAGGCTACGAGCAGTACTTC. Residues: CASSPADGGGYEQYF. This rearrangement joins TRBV19 to TRBJ2-7, with a weak D call TRBD2 (6 bases). V was pared by 5 bases and J by 3 bases, with 17 bases between. This CDR3 has 15 amino acids. CDR1 is LNHDA, CDR2 SQIVND, per germline (reference sequence).